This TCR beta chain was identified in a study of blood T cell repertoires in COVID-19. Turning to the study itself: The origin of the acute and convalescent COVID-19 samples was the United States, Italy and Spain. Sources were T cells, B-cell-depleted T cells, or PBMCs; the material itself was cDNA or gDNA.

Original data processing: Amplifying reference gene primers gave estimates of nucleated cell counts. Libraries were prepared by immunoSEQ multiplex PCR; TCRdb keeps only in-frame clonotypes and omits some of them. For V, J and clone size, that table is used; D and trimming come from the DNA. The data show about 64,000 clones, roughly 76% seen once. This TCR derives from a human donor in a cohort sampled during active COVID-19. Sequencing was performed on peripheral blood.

In DNA form, the CDR3 reads TGTGCCAGCAGTTTGGGGACTAGCGGGGGGGTCCATGAGCAGTTCTTC. It translates to CASSLGTSGGVHEQFF. This chain uses TRBV6-5 with TRBJ2-1, with 16 bases matching TRBD2. The V gene end was trimmed by 4 bases and the J gene end by 8 bases; junction bases not matched to a gene: 5. The CDR3 consists of 16 residues. Per the germline V gene, CDR1 is MNHEY and CDR2 is SVGAGI.